The present TCR beta chain was sequenced within a study of blood T cell repertoires in COVID-19. This CDR3 comprises 18 residues. Source study methods: Nucleated cell counts were estimated from reference gene primer amplification. Assay used: immunoSEQ multiplex PCR; TCRdb lists only in-frame clones, some missing. V and J calls and clone size are copied from that table; D and trimming were computed from the DNA. The repertoire has approximately 130,000 clones, roughly 85% of them found once; the top ten carry around 4.5%. The clonotype comes from a human donor in a cohort sampled during active COVID-19. This chain links TRBV21-1 with TRBJ2-1; TRBD1, the D gene given by the table, was not confirmed from the DNA. TRBV21-1 is a known pseudogene. Material: peripheral blood. The CDR3 loop is CASSERPEDRLSYNEQFF. CDR3 bases: TGTGCCAGCAGCGAAAGACCGGAGGACAGGCTATCCTACAATGAGCAGTTCTTC.